This T cell receptor (beta chain) was documented in a study of cytomegalovirus exposure and HLA in healthy donors. 13 Jbeta primers and 60 Vbeta primers were used for the PCR. The table came from immunoSEQ multiplex PCR; TCRdb's copy has only in-frame clones and leaves some out. The top ten clones hold roughly 4.2% of a sample with approximately 110,000 clones, approximately 69% of them seen once. This CDR3 has 15 residues. V dropped 0 bases and J dropped 4 bases, with 12 bases sitting between them. Germline CDR1 reads LNHDA; CDR2 reads SQIVND (reference sequence). The sequenced material came from PBMCs. V is TRBV19 and J is TRBJ1-2; tentatively, D is TRBD1 (6 bases). The TCR comes from a woman in her forties in good health and CMV-seropositive. The CDR3 coding sequence is TGTGCCAGTAGTATAGATCCCAGGGGAACCTATGGCTACACCTTC. It encodes CASSIDPRGTYGYTF.